This T cell receptor beta chain comes out of a study of cytomegalovirus exposure and HLA in healthy donors. Whole-study results and caveats: That first-cohort TCR clusters tended to co-occur in the 95 to 150 validation repertoires was found in a later analysis. The classifier, whose performance was assessed in both the original and validation cohorts, reportedly diagnosed cytomegalovirus status with high specificity and sensitivity.

This clone has a single count. The antigen is undetermined. Germline CDR1 is SEHNR and CDR2 is FQNEAQ (reference sequence). This CDR3 has 14 residues. Trimming removed 0 bases at V and 3 bases at J, with 9 bases between. Profiled with immunoSEQ multiplex PCR; TCRdb holds only in-frame clones, not every one. The data contain about 240,000 clones, roughly 86% of them seen just once; the ten biggest clones take up around 1.2%. This receptor was identified in a young woman in good health and CMV-seropositive. Sequences were obtained from PBMCs. V gene TRBV7-9 combines with J gene TRBJ2-7; D may be TRBD1 (6 bases). In nucleotides, the CDR3 is TGTGCCAGCAGCTTAGCGGGCAGGGGCTACGAGCAGTACTTC. Amino acid sequence: CASSLAGRGYEQYF.